This T cell receptor beta chain comes out of a study of Ad26.COV2.S vaccination and SARS-CoV-2 variants (dated by TCRdb to 2020 to 2022). General notes on the study: Donors in the vaccine arm were drawn from COV1001, a multicentre, randomized, double-blind, placebo-controlled phase I-IIa trial testing Ad26.COV2.S in healthy adults. Ad26.COV2.S was given intramuscularly at 5x10^10 or 1x10^11 viral particles, as a single shot or as two shots 56 days apart. The specificity and breadth of SARS-CoV-2-reactive T cell receptors after Ad26.COV2.S vaccination were assessed by TCRbeta repertoire sequencing. The TCR-sequenced set comprised approximately 32 samples: some 19 Ad26.COV2.S vaccine recipients, 5 placebo recipients and 8 SARS-CoV-2 convalescent individuals. Participants in the trial were split at random into five groups of five each, receiving low-dose or high-dose Ad26.COV2.S once or twice, or else placebo on both occasions. Investigators remained blinded to trial group allocation during experiments and outcome assessment.

The immunoSEQ Assay was the method used to sequence TCRbeta CDR3 regions. After extraction, genomic DNA underwent amplification by bias-controlled multiplex PCR, followed by high-throughput sequencing. Per the source publication's procedure: To quantify the absolute abundance of every unique TCRbeta CDR3 region, sequences were collapsed and filtered. T cell fraction was estimated by normalization of TCRbeta template counts to usable DNA, with usable DNA being measured through amplification of reference genes present in all nucleated cells. Repertoire TCRs were annotated as SARS-CoV-2-specific when V gene, CDR3 amino acid sequence and J gene were exactly matched to a known reactive TCR set. The reference SARS-CoV-2 TCR set was derived from MIRA and filtered for enrichment in COVID-19-positive ImmuneCODE repertoires, a step that removed public or cross-reactive TCRs. Based on the MIRA antigens, annotated TCRs were further analysed at the level of specific ORF or position within ORF. Breadth was defined as the number of annotated unique rearrangements divided by the total number of unique productive rearrangements, and depth was defined as the summed frequency of the annotated unique rearrangements. Two-sided Wilcoxon rank-sum tests were used to compare TCR breadth between groups. The table comes from immuneACCESS by way of TCRdb, which keeps in-frame sequences with V and J called. Part of the clones is missing from these tables; in studies checked, under half for an unresolved V gene and the rest for unknown reasons. The V and J calls and the clone size are those of that table, but D and trimming were determined from the DNA. The sample table contains roughly 420,000 clones; only one count was recorded for nearly 90% of them. The ten largest clones capture just over 2.5% of the sample.

The paper's findings and limits, for the study overall: It was noted by the authors that total T cell responses may have been underestimated by the TCR breadth and depth analyses. Compared with placebo recipients, Ad26.COV2.S recipients showed higher spike-specific TCR breadth (P = 0.0014). Vaccine and placebo recipients had comparable non-spike TCR breadth, which fits with the vaccine containing only spike. Substantial breadth of spike-specific CD8+ and CD4+ T cell responses was reported after vaccination. Comparing responses between vaccine doses or regimens was not something the study was powered to do.

The intended sense of this specimen's treatment or condition label: approximately 18 received Ad26.COV2.S at low or high dose, single or two shots; roughly five received placebo; per-sample allocation not given. Repertoires of vaccine and placebo recipients were sequenced from samples taken on day 63 after the first injection. Cohort 1b enrolled roughly 25 adults aged 18-55 years at a single site in Boston, USA, between 29 July and 7 August 2020. Ad26.COV2.S consisted of a replication-incompetent adenovirus type 26 vector by which a prefusion-stabilized SARS-CoV-2 spike protein from the original Wuhan strain was expressed. As for this clone: Its antigen remains undetermined. The record has no base qualities; no much larger clone is one base away.

The TCR originated in a person aged 18-60 years who received the Ad26.COV2.S COVID-19 vaccine or a placebo. The input for sequencing was peripheral blood, taken in a trial of Ad26.COV2.S vaccine versus placebo.

The nucleotides read TGTGCCAGCAGCCAGTCGGGACTAGGGTTCGGGGAGCTGTTTTTT. The resulting protein is CASSQSGLGFGELFF. The chain uses TRBV3-1 (or the pseudogene TRBV3-2) and TRBJ2-2, and TRBD2 matches 8 of the central bases. The CDR3 goes from the cysteine to the phenylalanine over 15 residues. Of all the DNA, just the CDR3 is kept, 45 bases in frame from base 1. The germline V gene (reference sequence) specifies LGHDT as CDR1 and YNNKEL as CDR2. Relative to germline, V is missing 3 bases and J is missing 7 bases, with 7 bases of the junction outside any gene match.